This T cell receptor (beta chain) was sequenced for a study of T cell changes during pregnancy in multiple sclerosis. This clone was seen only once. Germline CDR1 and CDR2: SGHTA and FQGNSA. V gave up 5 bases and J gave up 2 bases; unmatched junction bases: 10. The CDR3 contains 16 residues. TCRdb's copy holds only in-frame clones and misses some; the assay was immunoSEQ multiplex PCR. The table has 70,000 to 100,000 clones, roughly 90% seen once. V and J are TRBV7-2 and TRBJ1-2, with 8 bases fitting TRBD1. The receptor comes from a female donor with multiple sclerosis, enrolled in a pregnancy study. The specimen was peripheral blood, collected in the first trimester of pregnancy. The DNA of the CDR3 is TGTGCCAGCAGCAGAGGACAGGGAGGTTCGAACTATGGCTACACCTTC. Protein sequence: CASSRGQGGSNYGYTF.